The T cell receptor (beta chain) described here comes from a study of blood T cell repertoires in COVID-19. Study-wide context: Spain, Italy and the United States supplied samples that represented acute and convalescent COVID-19.

This CDR3 comprises 15 residues. CDR1 is SGDLS and CDR2 is YYNGEE in the germline V gene. V shed 4 bases, J shed 7 bases, and the junction held 12 bases outside the gene matches. Only in-frame clones appear in the TCRdb table, and some are missing; sequencing was by immunoSEQ multiplex PCR. The sample holds about 61,000 clones, roughly 86% seen once. The sequencing input was peripheral blood. The chain uses TRBV9 and TRBJ2-7; 9 bases are a match to TRBD1. The receptor was derived from a woman between 45 and 60 years old with active or convalescent COVID-19. CDR3 nucleotide sequence: TGTGCCAGCAGCCTAACAGGACAGGGGAGAGGTGAGCAGTACTTC. As protein: CASSLTGQGRGEQYF.